The 19 T cell receptor beta chains reported below all come from one sample, sequenced in a study of blood T cell repertoires in COVID-19. Assay used: immunoSEQ multiplex PCR; TCRdb lists only in-frame clones, some missing. Among 85,000 to 130,000 clones listed, over 80% were seen once. The sample comprised peripheral blood. The receptors shown here come from a man aged 50 to 60 with acute or convalescent COVID-19.

This sequence joins TRBV10-3 and TRBJ1-6; tentative D call: TRBD1 (6 bases). V lost 8 bases and J lost 7, with 12 bases in between. Per germline, CDR1 ENHRY and CDR2 SYGVKD. This CDR3 region has 13 residues. CDR3 coding DNA: TGTGCCATCCGGGACATCCAAAATTCACCCCTCCACTTT. Protein product: CAIRDIQNSPLHF.

Worth noting for this clone: The sample carries other DNA sequences with the same CDR3. This chain links TRBV5-1 with TRBJ2-7, with a weak D call TRBD1 (5 bases). V dropped 0 bases and J dropped 0 bases, with 7 bases sitting between them. Germline CDR1 SGHRS, CDR2 YFSETQ. The CDR3 length is 14 residues. The CDR3 sequence is CASSLVGASYEQYF. Written as DNA, the CDR3 is TGCGCCAGCAGCTTGGTTGGGGCCTCCTACGAGCAGTACTTC.

The V gene is TRBV5-1, the J gene TRBJ2-7, with D possibly TRBD1 on 6 matching bases. Germline V CDR1 and CDR2: SGHRS, YFSETQ. The CDR3 length is 14 residues. V shed 3 bases and J shed 3 bases, with 13 bases lying between them. DNA of the CDR3: TGCGCCAGCAGCTCCTTCGACAGGCGCTACGAGCAGTACTTC. The encoded protein is CASSSFDRRYEQYF.

The table lists this clone with a count of one. The chain is built from TRBV6-6 and TRBJ1-6; 7 nucleotides line up with TRBD1. The CDR3 consists of 17 residues. Trimming at V came to 6 bases and at J to 9 bases, leaving 17 bases not matched to a gene. Germline V gives CDR1 MNHNY, CDR2 SVGAGI (reference sequence). CDR3 protein: CASSRAATGQEGSPLHF. The CDR3 DNA follows: TGTGCCAGCAGCCGAGCCGCAACTGGACAGGAAGGTTCACCCCTCCACTTT.

The V gene is TRBV5-1, the J gene TRBJ1-4; no clear D gene. In germline, CDR1 is SGHRS, CDR2 YFSETQ. This CDR3 spans 14 amino acids. V was clipped by 1 base and J by 0 bases, with 4 bases between them. DNA of the CDR3: TGCGCCAGCAGCTTGCGGGCAACTAATGAAAAACTGTTTTTT. This sequence encodes CASSLRATNEKLFF.

The V gene is TRBV5-1, the J gene TRBJ2-1; D might be TRBD2 (6 bases). The CDR3 totals 12 residues. Trimming shortened V by 4 bases and J by 9 bases, and 11 bases separated the two germline ends. CDR1 SGHRS and CDR2 YFSETQ come from the germline V gene. The CDR3 protein is CASSRLVSEQFF. The CDR3 bases are TGCGCCAGCAGCCGACTAGTATCTGAGCAGTTCTTC. Full variable domain (missing parts from reference TRBV5-1 and TRBJ2-1): KAGVTQTPRYLIKTRGQQVTLSCSPISGHRSVSWYQQTPGQGLQFLFEYFSETQRNKGNFPGRFSGRQFSNSRSEMNVSTLELGDSALYLCASSRLVSEQFFGPGTRLTVL.

The genes are TRBV7-9 and TRBJ1-2; D is undetermined. V lost 1 base to trimming and J lost 4 bases, with 10 bases between them. The length of the CDR3 is 14 residues. Germline CDR1 is SEHNR and CDR2 is FQNEAQ (reference sequence). The CDR3 DNA reads TGTGCCAGCAGCTTAGGGCCGGGGTCCTATGGCTACACCTTC. Amino acid sequence: CASSLGPGSYGYTF.

This rearrangement joins TRBV24-1 to TRBJ1-2; the match to TRBD1 covers 7 bases. This CDR3 comprises 14 residues. J was trimmed by 8 bases and V by 0 bases; bases with no gene match: 5. Germline V CDR1 and CDR2: KGHDR, SFDVKD. CDR3 sequence reads: CATSDLWGQRGYTF. CDR3 nucleotides: TGTGCCACCAGTGATTTGTGGGGACAGAGAGGCTACACCTTC.

This clone was detected once. J is TRBJ2-1 and V is TRBV2; D perhaps matches TRBD2 (5 bases). V was pared by 7 bases and J by 6 bases, with 13 bases between. The CDR3 is 13 amino acids. Germline CDR1 and CDR2: SNHLY and FYNNEI. CDR3 region: CASNGLLGNEQFF. The CDR3 DNA reads as TGTGCCAGCAATGGACTGCTGGGCAATGAGCAGTTCTTC. Based on the CDR3 plus reference TRBV2 and TRBJ2-1, the full variable domain is EPEVTQTPSHQVTQMGQEVILRCVPISNHLYFYWYRQILGQKVEFLVSFYNNEISEKSEIFDDQFSVERPDGSNFTLKIRSTKLEDSAMYFCASNGLLGNEQFFGPGTRLTVL.

This chain connects TRBV19 to TRBJ1-1, with unresolved D. V was cut by 3 bases and J by 5 bases, with 13 bases left in between. Germline V gene data show CDR1 as LNHDA and CDR2 as SQIVND (reference sequence). CDR3 length equals 14 residues. The CDR3 DNA sequence: TGTGCCAGTAGTATTTCGGGGAGGTTGACTGAAGCTTTCTTT. This encodes CASSISGRLTEAFF.

The chain employs TRBV19 and TRBJ1-6, with a weak D call TRBD1 (6 bases). The germline V gene has CDR1 LNHDA and CDR2 SQIVND (reference sequence). This CDR3 has 12 amino acids. V dropped 6 bases and J dropped 10 bases, with 10 bases sitting between them. The CDR3 region has the DNA TGTGCCAGTAGGGGGGGGCGGTCACCCCTCCACTTT. It translates to CASRGGRSPLHF.

V is TRBV24-1 and J is TRBJ2-1, with 8 positions matching TRBD1. J was trimmed by 0 bases and V by 0 bases; bases with no gene match: 6. The CDR3 extends over 18 amino acids. Germline V gives CDR1 KGHDR, CDR2 SFDVKD. The CDR3 reads CATSDLQTGVSSYNEQFF. In nucleotides, the CDR3 is TGTGCCACCAGTGATTTGCAGACAGGGGTCAGCTCCTACAATGAGCAGTTCTTC.

The chain combines TRBV4-2 with TRBJ1-6; D is ambiguous. Germline V gives CDR1 LGHNA, CDR2 YNFKEQ. This CDR3 region has 16 residues. V was clipped by 4 bases and J by 6 bases, with 16 bases between them. The chain's CDR3 is CASSPVGATVNSPLHF. The CDR3 nucleotides are TGTGCCAGCAGCCCGGTGGGCGCGACCGTTAATTCACCCCTCCACTTT.

The CDR3 here is CASSEGQPLYNEQFF. CDR3 DNA sequence: TGTGCCAGCAGTGAGGGACAGCCTCTCTACAATGAGCAGTTCTTC. The chain carries TRBV28 and TRBJ2-1, with 7 bases fitting TRBD1. The CDR3 is 15 amino acids. Germline V gene lookup returns CDR1 MDHEN and CDR2 SYDVKM. V lost 5 bases and J lost 3; bases outside the gene matches: 7. Based on the CDR3 plus reference TRBV28 and TRBJ2-1, the full variable domain is DVKVTQSSRYLVKRTGEKVFLECVQDMDHENMFWYRQDPGLGLRLIYFSYDVKMKEKGDIPEGYSVSREKKERFSLILESASTNQTSMYLCASSEGQPLYNEQFFGPGTRLTVL.

V gene TRBV30 combines with J gene TRBJ1-3; maybe TRBD1 (6 bases). CDR3 size: 15 residues. V lost 0 bases and J 2 bases, leaving 11 bases between the germline ends. CDR1 is GTSNPN and CDR2 is SVGIG in the germline V gene (reference sequence). As DNA, the CDR3 is TGTGCCTGGAGTGTAGGGGGGGCAGCTGGAAACACCATATATTTT. This gives the protein CAWSVGGAAGNTIYF.

The table lists this clone with a few counts. CDR3 residues: CASSIGREKLFF. The CDR3 bases are TGTGCCAGCTCAATCGGTCGGGAAAAACTGTTTTTT. This chain uses TRBV18 with TRBJ1-4; D not certain. The V end was cut by 5 bases, the J end by 8 bases, with 9 bases between. Germline V gene data show CDR1 as KGHSH and CDR2 as LQKENI. The CDR3 is 12 amino acids.

The chain couples TRBV2 to TRBJ1-5; 7 bases are a match to TRBD1. V lost 6 bases and J lost 3; bases outside the gene matches: 8. The CDR3 sequence is 15 residues long. Germline-derived CDR1 and CDR2 are SNHLY and FYNNEI. The CDR3: CASSDGTVDNQPQHF. CDR3 nucleotide sequence: TGTGCCAGCAGCGATGGGACAGTTGACAATCAGCCCCAGCATTTT.

The chain joins TRBV13 to TRBJ1-6; possibly TRBD1 for D (6 bases). Germline loops: CDR1 PRHDT, CDR2 FYEKMQ (reference sequence). The length of the CDR3 is 15 residues. Deletions cut 1 base from V and 7 bases from J, with 11 bases between. DNA for the CDR3: TGTGCCAGCAGCTTAGAACAGGGAAAAAATTCACCCCTCCACTTT. It specifies CASSLEQGKNSPLHF.

The gene calls are TRBV27 and TRBJ2-7; TRBD1 aligns across 12 bases. From germline, CDR1 is MNHEY and CDR2 SMNVEV (reference sequence). The CDR3 sequence is 16 residues long. Trimming cost V 0 bases and J 9 bases; bases outside gene matches: 9. CDR3 amino acids: CASSLSGTGGSPAQYF. The CDR3 DNA reads TGTGCCAGCAGTTTATCCGGGACAGGGGGCAGCCCGGCGCAGTACTTC.